Each of the 14 T cell receptor beta chains below was sequenced from the same sample in a study of blood T cell repertoires in COVID-19. TCRdb's copy holds only in-frame clones and misses some; the assay was immunoSEQ multiplex PCR. The data show approximately 170,000 clones, about 80% seen once. What was sequenced was peripheral blood. Receptor source: a human donor with acute or convalescent COVID-19. The donor label of this sample is uncertain.

About this clone: Compared with germline, one end of the junction differs, possibly owing to a read error. Other DNA sequences in this sample translate to the same CDR3. The chain links TRBV7-7 to TRBJ2-7; TRBD1 aligns across 11 bases. The CDR3 has 15 residues. Germline V lookup: CDR1 SSHAT, CDR2 FNYEAQ (reference sequence). This chain's CDR3 is CASSSGTGGSYEQYF. For the CDR3, the DNA is TGTGCTAGCAGCTCCGGGACAGGGGGTTCCTACGAGCAGTACTTC.

This chain uses TRBV19 with TRBJ2-6; 8 bases are a match to TRBD1. This CDR3 is built from 14 residues. CDR1 and CDR2 from the germline V gene are LNHDA and SQIVND (reference sequence). V was clipped by 9 bases and J by 1 base; unmatched bases: 2. CDR3 in DNA: TGTGCCAGCAGACAGGGGTCTGGGGCCAACGTCCTGACTTTC. This gives the protein CASRQGSGANVLTF.

The chain combines TRBV4-1 with TRBJ1-5; unclear D gene. V was cut by 1 base and J by 1 base, with 11 bases left in between. Germline V gives CDR1 MGHRA, CDR2 YSYEKL. The CDR3 extends over 16 amino acids. The CDR3 nucleotides read TGCGCCAGCAGCCAAGGACGAGGCGGGAGCAATCAGCCCCAGCATTTT. This encodes CASSQGRGGSNQPQHF.

The chain employs TRBV6-5 and TRBJ1-1; the match to TRBD1 covers 9 bases. Germline V lookup: CDR1 MNHEY, CDR2 SVGAGI. The CDR3 has 15 amino acids. The trim removed 0 bases at V and 3 bases at J, leaving 2 bases unmatched. Here the CDR3 reads CASSYSRQGDTEAFF. The CDR3 DNA follows: TGTGCCAGCAGTTACTCAAGACAGGGGGACACTGAAGCTTTCTTT.

This chain connects TRBV6-5 to TRBJ1-1; 9 positions match TRBD1. Germline V gene sequence: CDR1 MNHEY, CDR2 SVGAGI. CDR3 length equals 14 residues. V lost 6 bases to trimming and J lost 3 bases; unmatched junction nucleotides: 5. The CDR3 protein is CASSGTGSYTEAFF. The DNA of the CDR3 is TGTGCCAGCAGCGGGACAGGGAGTTACACTGAAGCTTTCTTT.

This clone was detected once. CDR3: CASSSTSGSQETQYF. As DNA, the CDR3 is TGTGCCAGCAGTTCGACTAGCGGGTCCCAAGAGACCCAGTACTTC. The chain recombines TRBV27 with TRBJ2-5, with 10 bases matching TRBD2. CDR1 is MNHEY, CDR2 SMNVEV, per germline (reference sequence). J gave up 1 base and V 4 bases, and 3 bases lay outside the gene matches. This CDR3 region has 15 residues.

The chain joins TRBV29-1 to TRBJ2-1; tentatively, D is TRBD1 (5 bases). The CDR3 sequence is 12 residues long. Germline CDR1 reads SQVTM; CDR2 reads ANQGSEA. The V and J ends lost 6 bases and 7 bases respectively, with 13 bases between them. The CDR3 DNA is TGCAGCGTGACCCACAGGCAGAATGAGCAGTTCTTC. Amino acid sequence: CSVTHRQNEQFF.

The chain recombines TRBV10-1 with TRBJ1-3; D is unclear. CDR1 and CDR2 from the germline V gene are WNHNN and SYGVQD (reference sequence). This CDR3 has 14 amino acids. The V end was cut by 6 bases, the J end by 0 bases, with 9 bases between. The CDR3 DNA sequence: TGCGCCAGCAGCCTCGGAGGCTCTGGAAACACCATATATTTT. Translation: CASSLGGSGNTIYF.

Remarks on this clone: Other nucleotide sequences from this sample produce the same CDR3. V is TRBV29-1 and J is TRBJ1-1; 8 nucleotides align to TRBD1. Germline lookup yields CDR1 SQVTM and CDR2 ANQGSEA. V lost 7 bases to trimming and J lost 2 bases; unmatched junction nucleotides: 6. There are 13 residues in the CDR3. The CDR3 sequence: CSASDRGNTEAFF. CDR3 coding DNA: TGCAGCGCGTCCGACAGGGGTAACACTGAAGCTTTCTTT. The full variable domain, with the rest looked up from reference TRBV29-1 and TRBJ1-1, is SAVISQKPSRDICQRGTSLTIQCQVDSQVTMMFWYRQQPGQSLTLIATANQGSEATYESGFVIDKFPISRPNLTFSTLTVSNMSPEDSSIYLCSASDRGNTEAFFGQGTRLTVV.

Written as DNA, the CDR3 is TGTGCCAGTAGTATAGACCTGACAGGTAACAATCAGCCCCAGCATTTT. Amino acids: CASSIDLTGNNQPQHF. This chain uses TRBV19 with TRBJ1-5; D may be TRBD1 (6 bases). V lost 0 bases, J lost 3 bases, and 12 bases lay in between. CDR1 is LNHDA, CDR2 SQIVND, per germline (reference sequence). CDR3 length: 16 amino acids. Complete variable domain (other parts from reference TRBV19 and TRBJ1-5): DGGITQSPKYLFRKEGQNVTLSCEQNLNHDAMYWYRQDPGQGLRLIYYSQIVNDFQKGDIAEGYSVSREKKESFPLTVTSAQKNPTAFYLCASSIDLTGNNQPQHFGDGTRLSIL.

The V call is TRBV19, the J call TRBJ1-2, with D possibly TRBD1 on 5 matching bases. V was pared by 3 bases and J by 3 bases, with 11 bases between. CDR1 and CDR2 from the germline V gene are LNHDA and SQIVND (reference sequence). This CDR3 spans 14 amino acids. The CDR3 DNA is TGTGCCAGTAGTATTCAGGGAGGTGACTATGGCTACACCTTC. This translates into CASSIQGGDYGYTF.

The V and J genes are TRBV10-3 and TRBJ1-4; D call uncertain. Germline assignment: CDR1 ENHRY and CDR2 SYGVKD. The CDR3 is made up of 16 amino acids. V dropped 4 bases and J dropped 4 bases, with 16 bases sitting between them. This CDR3 reads CAISVGITRYNEKLFF. CDR3 in DNA: TGTGCCATCAGTGTCGGTATTACGCGTTATAATGAAAAACTGTTTTTT.

The rearrangement joins TRBV5-6 to TRBJ1-1, with TRBD1 as a possible D gene (6 bases). CDR3 length: 15 residues. Germline V gives CDR1 SGHDT, CDR2 YYEEEE. V gave up 0 bases and J gave up 4 bases, with 13 bases separating them. CDR3: CASSLDRAILTEAFF. The CDR3 bases are TGTGCCAGCAGCTTGGACAGGGCAATCCTCACTGAAGCTTTCTTT.

The chain joins TRBV5-5 to TRBJ1-6, with TRBD1 as a possible D gene (5 bases). Germline V gives CDR1 SGHKS, CDR2 YYEKEE (reference sequence). The CDR3 sequence is 17 residues long. Trimming removed 4 bases at V and 2 bases at J, with 16 bases between. The CDR3, as DNA: TGTGCCAGCAGCACAACCGCCCAAGGGGCCTATAATTCACCCCTCCACTTT. This sequence encodes CASSTTAQGAYNSPLHF.